This T cell receptor beta chain comes out of a study of shared clonotypes between healthy human individuals. Overall study results and limits: Naive subsets, compared against memory subsets, generally had larger estimated richness values. Inspection by rarefaction showed sorted-subset sequencing to be incomplete despite large depth.

This CDR3 is built from 15 residues. Germline V gene lookup returns CDR1 MDHEN and CDR2 SYDVKM. The trim removed 2 bases at V and 5 bases at J, leaving 4 bases unmatched. Note on this clone: Its cognate antigen is unknown.

TCRdb's copy holds only in-frame clones and misses some; the assay was immunoSEQ multiplex PCR. The sample holds over 2 million clones, 85% to 95% seen once. All of the donors resided in Nashville, Tennessee, and each was a Caucasian adult. The sample taken for sequencing was naive CD4+ T cells sorted from blood. Subset in this sample: CD45RA+ positively selected. This receptor was obtained from a young man in good health. The J gene is TRBJ2-7, the V gene TRBV28, with 12 bases matching TRBD2. CDR3 protein: CASSLRLAGVHEQYF. The CDR3 region has the DNA TGTGCCAGCAGTTTAAGACTAGCGGGGGTCCACGAGCAGTACTTC.